This TCR beta chain emerged from a study of post-analysis software for immune sequencing data. The CDR3 runs 14 residues. V was cut by 5 bases and J by 3 bases, with 13 bases left in between. Germline V gene data show CDR1 as SGHNT and CDR2 as YENEEA. In regard to this clonotype: No antigen is known for it.

General study results and limits: There were a few TRBV segments more frequent in patients than controls, and TRBV5-6, TRBV5-1 and TRBV20-1 were among them. Under F measure analysis, samples from one preparation batch co-clustered strongly.

TCR beta libraries were prepared from cDNA with unique molecular identifiers. Via MiXCR, TCRdb re-called the PCR reads, giving one row per CDR3 protein. The repertoire holds some 700,000 distinct CDR3 sequences, 55% to 70% seen once, with about 11% in the top ten. The sequencing input was blood. The TCR originated in a girl aged 2 to 9 with multiple sclerosis. The genes are TRBV11-3 and TRBJ2-5; tentative D call: TRBD2 (6 bases). The CDR3 DNA reads as TGTGCCAGCAGCCCAAGACTAGTAAAAGAGACCCAGTACTTC. It yields the protein CASSPRLVKETQYF.